Presented here are 21 T cell receptor beta chains from one specimen sequenced in a study of blood T cell repertoires in COVID-19. Only in-frame clones appear in the TCRdb table, and some are missing; sequencing was by immunoSEQ multiplex PCR. The sample includes 20,000 to 25,000 clones, over 75% of them seen just once. Sequenced input: peripheral blood. These receptors all come from an elderly woman with acute or convalescent COVID-19.

This clone was seen a few times. The J gene is TRBJ1-3, the V gene TRBV19; 7 bases align to TRBD1. This CDR3 is built from 15 residues. Trimming removed 5 bases from V and 4 bases from J; junction bases left unmatched: 8. Germline CDR1 reads LNHDA; CDR2 reads SQIVND (reference sequence). CDR3 DNA sequence: TGTGCCAGTAGTGGACAGGAGCCGAAAGGAAACACCATATATTTT. Translated, it gives CASSGQEPKGNTIYF.

J is TRBJ1-5 and V is TRBV2; 12 nucleotides align to TRBD1. V shed 8 bases and J 5 bases; nucleotides not matched to a gene: 7. The CDR3 length is 15 residues. From germline, CDR1 is SNHLY and CDR2 FYNNEI. The CDR3 here is CASSGDRGQDQPQHF. As DNA, the CDR3 is TGTGCCAGCTCAGGGGACAGGGGGCAGGATCAGCCCCAGCATTTT.

The V call is TRBV29-1, the J call TRBJ2-3; 12 bases agree with TRBD2. V lost 5 bases and J lost 0; bases outside the gene matches: 3. The CDR3 contains 15 residues. CDR1 is SQVTM, CDR2 ANQGSEA, per germline. The CDR3 region has the DNA TGCAGCGTTACCGGGACTAGCGGGAGCACAGATACGCAGTATTTT. Translation: CSVTGTSGSTDTQYF.

The CDR3 loop reads CASSVRGYTEAFF. CDR3 DNA: TGTGCCAGCAGTGTACGCGGGTACACTGAAGCTTTCTTT. The V call is TRBV2, the J call TRBJ1-1; D remains ambiguous. This CDR3 comprises 13 residues. V lost 4 bases to trimming and J lost 3 bases, with 9 bases between them. Per the germline V gene, CDR1 is SNHLY and CDR2 is FYNNEI.

V and J are TRBV9 and TRBJ1-2; weak D call: TRBD1 (5 bases). Germline CDR1 reads SGDLS; CDR2 reads YYNGEE. This CDR3 is built from 15 residues. V shed 5 bases and J shed 3 bases, with 17 bases lying between them. DNA of the CDR3: TGTGCCAGCAGTGCCTCCAGGGTGAAGGACTATGGCTACACCTTC. Protein: CASSASRVKDYGYTF.

This clone was counted once. This chain connects TRBV7-3 to TRBJ2-1; 7 bases match TRBD2. The CDR3 is 13 amino acids. Unmatched junction bases numbered 8, after V lost 5 bases and J lost 10 bases. Germline V lookup: CDR1 SGHTA, CDR2 FQGTGA. The CDR3: CASSLTSFGEQFF. CDR3 in DNA: TGTGCCAGCAGCCTGACTAGCTTTGGCGAGCAGTTCTTC.

The chain recombines TRBV2 with TRBJ1-2; no clear D. The CDR3 totals 14 residues. Looked up from germline, CDR1 is SNHLY and CDR2 is FYNNEI. Trimming left V 7 bases short and J 0 bases short, with 12 bases between. The CDR3 here is CASKEEYSNYGYTF. The CDR3 DNA sequence: TGTGCCAGCAAGGAGGAGTATTCTAACTATGGCTACACCTTC.

Only one count was recorded for this clone. This chain links TRBV6-1 with TRBJ1-1; TRBD1 matches at 7 bases. This CDR3 has 15 amino acids. The ends lost 3 bases at V and 4 bases at J; junction bases unmatched: 8. Germline-derived CDR1 and CDR2 are MNHNS and SASEGT. CDR3 amino acids: CASSDPTGPGTEAFF. CDR3 coding DNA: TGTGCCAGCAGTGACCCGACAGGGCCTGGCACTGAAGCTTTCTTT.

The CDR3 protein is CASSSWGQANTEAFF. CDR3 DNA: TGTGCCAGCAGCTCCTGGGGACAAGCGAACACTGAAGCTTTCTTT. The J gene is TRBJ1-1, the V gene TRBV13, with D possibly being TRBD1 (6 bases). This CDR3 spans 15 amino acids. The V end was cut by 4 bases, the J end by 1 base, with 13 bases between. Per germline, CDR1 PRHDT and CDR2 FYEKMQ (reference sequence).

This chain links TRBV5-4 with TRBJ2-2; TRBD1 is a possible D gene (6 bases). Per germline, CDR1 SGHNT and CDR2 YYREEE (reference sequence). With 6 bases removed from V and 8 bases from J, the gap between germline ends came to 23 bases. CDR3 size: 16 residues. Written as DNA, the CDR3 is TGTGCCAGCACCCGCCCGGGCAGGGGAGTAGCAGGGGAGCTGTTTTTT. It specifies CASTRPGRGVAGELFF. The entire variable domain, with the rest obtained from reference TRBV5-4 and TRBJ2-2, is as follows: ETGVTQSPTHLIKTRGQQVTLRCSSQSGHNTVSWYQQALGQGPQFIFQYYREEENGRGNFPPRFSGLQFPNYSSELNVNALELDDSALYLCASTRPGRGVAGELFFGEGSRLTVL.

The genes are TRBV5-1 and TRBJ2-3, with 16 bases that match TRBD2. The trim removed 3 bases at V and 4 bases at J, leaving 11 bases unmatched. In germline, CDR1 is SGHRS, CDR2 YFSETQ. The CDR3 sequence is 19 residues long. This CDR3 is CASSSHGTSGRAVADTQYF. CDR3 nucleotides: TGCGCCAGCAGCTCCCACGGGACTAGCGGGAGGGCCGTCGCAGATACGCAGTATTTT. Full variable domain (outside the CDR3, taken from reference TRBV5-1 and TRBJ2-3): KAGVTQTPRYLIKTRGQQVTLSCSPISGHRSVSWYQQTPGQGLQFLFEYFSETQRNKGNFPGRFSGRQFSNSRSEMNVSTLELGDSALYLCASSSHGTSGRAVADTQYFGPGTRLTVL.

The V and J genes are TRBV7-3 and TRBJ2-3; TRBD2 aligns across 12 bases. Germline CDR1 SGHTA, CDR2 FQGTGA. This CDR3 is built from 16 residues. V was clipped by 2 bases and J by 1 base; unmatched bases: 1. The CDR3 nucleotides read TGTGCCAGCAGCTTACGACTAGCGGGGGGCACAGATACGCAGTATTTT. This translates into CASSLRLAGGTDTQYF. Looking up the rest from reference TRBV7-3 and TRBJ2-3 gives the full variable domain: GAGVSQTPSNKVTEKGKYVELRCDPISGHTALYWYRQSLGQGPEFLIYFQGTGAADDSGLPNDRFFAVRPEGSVSTLKIQRTERGDSAVYLCASSLRLAGGTDTQYFGPGTRLTVL.

The J gene is TRBJ2-2, the V gene TRBV7-3; maybe TRBD2 (5 bases). Germline values: CDR1 SGHTA, CDR2 FQGTGA. The CDR3 is made up of 16 amino acids. V lost 1 base to trimming and J lost 3 bases, with 12 bases between them. For the CDR3, the DNA is TGTGCCAGCAGCTTAATCGGGGTGAGGGACACCGGGGAGCTGTTTTTT. Protein product: CASSLIGVRDTGELFF.

V is TRBV18 and J is TRBJ1-1; D gene ambiguous. This CDR3 contains 13 residues. Looked up from germline, CDR1 is KGHSH and CDR2 is LQKENI. Trimming shortened V by 2 bases and J by 2 bases, and 6 bases separated the two germline ends. The CDR3 reads CASSPNSNTEAFF. CDR3 bases: TGTGCCAGCTCACCAAATTCTAACACTGAAGCTTTCTTT.

The genes are TRBV19 and TRBJ1-4; 7 bases map to TRBD1. The CDR3 is made up of 14 amino acids. Germline CDR1 is LNHDA and CDR2 is SQIVND (reference sequence). V gave up 9 bases and J gave up 2 bases; unmatched junction bases: 6. Here the CDR3 reads CASHKTGTNEKLFF. CDR3 nucleotides: TGTGCCAGCCACAAGACAGGGACTAATGAAAAACTGTTTTTT.

The chain recombines TRBV7-3 with TRBJ1-1; 11 bases fit TRBD1. Per germline, CDR1 SGHTA and CDR2 FQGTGA. The CDR3 is 15 residues long. With V trimmed by 2 bases and J by 6 bases, 5 bases remained unmatched. CDR3 loop: CASSLSGQGASEAFF. DNA for the CDR3: TGTGCCAGCAGCTTATCTGGACAGGGGGCCTCTGAAGCTTTCTTT.

This sequence joins TRBV5-6 and TRBJ1-5; D perhaps matches TRBD1 (6 bases). The CDR3 runs 15 residues. Germline assignment: CDR1 SGHDT and CDR2 YYEEEE. V was trimmed by 4 bases and J by 0 bases, leaving 11 bases between them. The CDR3 region has the DNA TGTGCCAGCAGCCTGCAGGGGCCTAGCAATCAGCCCCAGCATTTT. It is translated as CASSLQGPSNQPQHF.

The chain employs TRBV19 and TRBJ1-3; 9 bases agree with TRBD1. CDR1 and CDR2 from the germline V gene are LNHDA and SQIVND (reference sequence). The CDR3 loop spans 16 amino acids. V gave up 9 bases and J gave up 0 bases; unmatched junction bases: 9. CDR3 nucleotide sequence: TGTGCCAGCTTCGGGACAGGGATTTTCTCTGGAAACACCATATATTTT. Its translation is CASFGTGIFSGNTIYF.

This clone has only a few counts. The rearrangement links TRBV27 to TRBJ1-3; no reliable D call. The CDR3 loop spans 13 amino acids. Germline-derived CDR1 and CDR2 are MNHEY and SMNVEV (reference sequence). Trimming took off 4 bases at V and 3 bases at J, with 7 bases between the two ends. CDR3 nucleotide sequence: TGTGCCAGCAGTTCCGACTATGGAAACACCATATATTTT. It codes for CASSSDYGNTIYF.

The chain is built from TRBV2 and TRBJ1-2; D is perhaps TRBD1 (5 bases). The CDR3 runs to 15 residues. The V end lost 5 bases, the J end lost 0 bases, and 13 bases lay between the germline ends. CDR1 and CDR2 from the germline V gene are SNHLY and FYNNEI. CDR3: CASSRGPGANYGYTF. The CDR3 DNA reads TGTGCCAGCAGTCGCGGCCCGGGGGCTAACTATGGCTACACCTTC.

V usage is TRBV5-1 and J usage is TRBJ2-5; 13 bases line up with TRBD2. Trimming at V came to 4 bases and at J to 4 bases, leaving 7 bases not matched to a gene. The CDR3 sequence is 16 residues long. The V gene's germline CDR1 is SGHRS and CDR2 YFSETQ. As DNA, the CDR3 is TGCGCCAGCAGCCCCGGGACTAGCGGGAAGGGAGAGACCCAGTACTTC. Translating it yields CASSPGTSGKGETQYF.